A single sample is the source of the 10 T cell receptor beta chains below, sequenced in a study of PD-1 blockade in mismatch repair-deficient tumors. Assay used: immunoSEQ multiplex PCR; TCRdb lists only in-frame clones, some missing. The profile covers roughly 130,000 clones, with almost 90% appearing a single time and approximately 12% taken by the ten largest. This sample comprised peripheral blood, obtained just under 74 weeks after starting pembrolizumab. Every receptor here comes from an adult with mismatch repair-deficient cancer.

The chain carries TRBV7-9 and TRBJ2-3; perhaps TRBD1 as D (5 bases). The germline CDR1 and CDR2 sequences are SEHNR and FQNEAQ (reference sequence). The CDR3 has 13 residues. V was clipped by 7 bases and J by 14 bases, with 22 bases between them. The CDR3 loop reads CASTSGKGREGYF. CDR3 in DNA: TGTGCCAGCACCTCGGGCAAGGGCAGGGAAGGGTATTTT.

This clone was detected only once. The chain joins TRBV9 to TRBJ1-4, with D maybe TRBD1 (5 bases). CDR3 length: 18 amino acids. V lost 3 bases, J lost 0 bases, and 18 bases lay in between. CDR1 is SGDLS, CDR2 YYNGEE, per germline. In DNA, the CDR3 is TGTGCCAGCAGCGCAACCGGGGGGAAGGATGCAACTAATGAAAAACTGTTTTTT. Residues: CASSATGGKDATNEKLFF.

This clone was counted once. V usage is TRBV6-1 and J usage is TRBJ1-1; 11 bases match TRBD1. With V trimmed by 5 bases and J by 4 bases, 6 bases remained unmatched. The CDR3 is 15 amino acids. CDR1 MNHNS and CDR2 SASEGT come from the germline V gene. Here the CDR3 DNA reads TGTGCCAGCAGTCCCGGGACAGGGGGTTTCACTGAAGCTTTCTTT. This sequence encodes CASSPGTGGFTEAFF.

The chain links TRBV5-8 to TRBJ2-5; D gene uncertain. Trimming left V 0 bases short and J 4 bases short, with 16 bases between. Germline V lookup: CDR1 SGHTS, CDR2 YDEGEE. The CDR3 runs 16 residues. In DNA, the CDR3 is TGTGCCAGCAGCTTGGCCTTGGGCTCCACGGGAGAGACCCAGTACTTC. Encoded protein: CASSLALGSTGETQYF.

For this clone: Other DNA variants within this sample encode the same CDR3. V is TRBV9 and J is TRBJ2-1; no reliable D call. This CDR3 has 12 amino acids. V was clipped by 0 bases and J by 8 bases, with 6 bases between them. CDR1 is SGDLS and CDR2 is YYNGEE in the germline V gene. The DNA of the CDR3 is TGTGCCAGCAGCGTAGCTGGGGATGAGCAGTTCTTC. Translation gives CASSVAGDEQFF.

The genes are TRBV5-6 and TRBJ2-3; TRBD2 might be the D (6 bases). The germline V and J ends were trimmed by 0 bases and 4 bases, with 12 bases remaining between them. Germline values: CDR1 SGHDT, CDR2 YYEEEE. The CDR3 sequence is 15 residues long. CDR3 nucleotides: TGTGCCAGCAGCTTGGAGGGACTGGACTCAGATACGCAGTATTTT. Amino acids: CASSLEGLDSDTQYF.

The rearrangement joins TRBV27 to TRBJ2-5; 9 bases line up with TRBD1. J lost 5 bases, V lost 4 bases, and 8 bases had no gene match. Germline CDR1 is MNHEY and CDR2 is SMNVEV (reference sequence). The CDR3 has 15 residues. CDR3 in amino acids: CASSSGTGGGETQYF. The CDR3 nucleotides read TGTGCCAGCAGTTCCGGAACAGGGGGCGGGGAGACCCAGTACTTC.

V is TRBV18 and J is TRBJ2-5; 8 bases map to TRBD1. The CDR3 runs 14 residues. V trimming: 3 bases; J trimming: 4 bases; junction bases outside the gene matches: 4. Germline V gene sequence: CDR1 KGHSH, CDR2 LQKENI. The CDR3 spells CASSPQGARETQYF. CDR3 sequence (DNA): TGTGCCAGCTCACCGCAGGGGGCCCGAGAGACCCAGTACTTC.

This chain uses TRBV6-1 with TRBJ1-1; D might be TRBD1 (6 bases). The CDR3 totals 14 residues. CDR1 and CDR2 (germline): MNHNS, SASEGT. V lost 4 bases and J 4 bases, leaving 13 bases between the germline ends. Here the CDR3 DNA reads TGTGCCAGCAGTGTTGTCAGGGGTGGCACTGAAGCTTTCTTT. Protein sequence: CASSVVRGGTEAFF.

The chain is built from TRBV5-5 and TRBJ2-7; 9 bases match TRBD1. The germline CDR1 and CDR2 sequences are SGHKS and YYEKEE (reference sequence). The CDR3 is 15 amino acids. With V trimmed by 3 bases and J by 4 bases, 8 bases remained unmatched. CDR3 residues: CASSSPGTGYYEQYF. Written as DNA, the CDR3 is TGTGCCAGCAGCTCCCCAGGGACAGGGTATTACGAGCAGTACTTC.